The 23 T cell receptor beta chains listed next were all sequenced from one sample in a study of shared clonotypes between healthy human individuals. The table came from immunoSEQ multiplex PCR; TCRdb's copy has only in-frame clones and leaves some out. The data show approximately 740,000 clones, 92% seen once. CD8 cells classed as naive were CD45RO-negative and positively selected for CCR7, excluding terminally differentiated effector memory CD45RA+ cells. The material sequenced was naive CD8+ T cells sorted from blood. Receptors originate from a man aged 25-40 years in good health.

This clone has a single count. CDR3 protein: CAAKGQGLEKLFF. CDR3 sequence (DNA): TGTGCCGCGAAGGGACAGGGTTTAGAAAAACTGTTTTTT. The V gene is TRBV2, the J gene TRBJ1-4, with 9 bases aligning to TRBD1. CDR3 length: 13 amino acids. Germline values: CDR1 SNHLY, CDR2 FYNNEI. V trimming: 11 bases; J trimming: 8 bases; junction bases outside the gene matches: 9.

As DNA, the CDR3 is TGTGCCAGCAGCGTAGGACAGGGGGTTGAAAAACTGTTTTTT. Protein sequence: CASSVGQGVEKLFF. This chain uses TRBV9 with TRBJ1-4; 9 nucleotides match TRBD1. Looked up from germline, CDR1 is SGDLS and CDR2 is YYNGEE. V lost 0 bases and J lost 7; bases outside the gene matches: 1. This CDR3 region has 14 residues.

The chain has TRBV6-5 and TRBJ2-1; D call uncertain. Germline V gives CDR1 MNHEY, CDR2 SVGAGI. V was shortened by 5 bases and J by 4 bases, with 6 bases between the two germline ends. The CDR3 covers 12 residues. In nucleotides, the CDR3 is TGTGCCAGCAGTACAGATTACAATGAGCAGTTCTTC. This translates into CASSTDYNEQFF.

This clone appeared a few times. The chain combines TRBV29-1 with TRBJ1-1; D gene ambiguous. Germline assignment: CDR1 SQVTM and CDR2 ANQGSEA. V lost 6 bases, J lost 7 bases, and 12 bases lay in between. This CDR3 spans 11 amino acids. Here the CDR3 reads CSVNTDGEAFF. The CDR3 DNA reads TGCAGCGTCAATACGGACGGTGAAGCTTTCTTT.

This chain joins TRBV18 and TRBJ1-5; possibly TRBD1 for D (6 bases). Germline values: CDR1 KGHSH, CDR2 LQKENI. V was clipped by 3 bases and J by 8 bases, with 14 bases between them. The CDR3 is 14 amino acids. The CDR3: CASSPDRGWEPQHF. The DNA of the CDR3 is TGTGCCAGCTCACCGGACAGAGGTTGGGAGCCCCAGCATTTT. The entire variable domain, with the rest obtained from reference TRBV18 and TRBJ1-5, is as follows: NAGVMQNPRHLVRRRGQEARLRCSPMKGHSHVYWYRQLPEEGLKFMVYLQKENIIDESGMPKERFSAEFPKEGPSILRIQQVVRGDSAAYFCASSPDRGWEPQHFGDGTRLSIL.

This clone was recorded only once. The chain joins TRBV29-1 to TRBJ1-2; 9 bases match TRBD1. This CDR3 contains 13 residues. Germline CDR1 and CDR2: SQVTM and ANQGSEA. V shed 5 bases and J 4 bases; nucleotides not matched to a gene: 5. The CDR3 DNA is TGCAGCGTTTACGGGACAGGGACCTATGGCTACACCTTC. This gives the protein CSVYGTGTYGYTF.

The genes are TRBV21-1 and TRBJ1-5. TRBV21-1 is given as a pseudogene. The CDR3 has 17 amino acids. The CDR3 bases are TGTGCCAGCACCCCGCCGGGGGCGACGTCCCGGGATCAGCCCCAGCATTTT. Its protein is CASTPPGATSRDQPQHF.

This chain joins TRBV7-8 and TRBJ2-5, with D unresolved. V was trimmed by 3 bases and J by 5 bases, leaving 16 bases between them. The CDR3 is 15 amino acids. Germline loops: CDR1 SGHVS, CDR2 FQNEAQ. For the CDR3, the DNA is TGTGCCAGCAGCTTCATGCTGGGCATGTATGAGACCCAGTACTTC. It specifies CASSFMLGMYETQYF.

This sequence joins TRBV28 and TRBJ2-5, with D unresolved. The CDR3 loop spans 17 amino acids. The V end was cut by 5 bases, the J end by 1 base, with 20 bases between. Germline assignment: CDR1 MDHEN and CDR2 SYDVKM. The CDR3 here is CASSPPEVVGTQETQYF. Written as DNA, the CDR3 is TGTGCCAGCAGTCCCCCAGAGGTGGTGGGAACCCAAGAGACCCAGTACTTC.

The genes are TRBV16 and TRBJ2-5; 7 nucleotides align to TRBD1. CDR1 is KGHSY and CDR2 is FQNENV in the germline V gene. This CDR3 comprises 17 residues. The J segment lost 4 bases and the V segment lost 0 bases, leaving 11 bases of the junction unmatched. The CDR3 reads CASSQSFKTGIRETQYF. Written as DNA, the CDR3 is TGTGCCAGCAGCCAATCGTTTAAGACAGGGATTCGAGAGACCCAGTACTTC. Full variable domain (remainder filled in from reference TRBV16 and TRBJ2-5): GEEVAQTPKHLVRGEGQKAKLYCAPIKGHSYVFWYQQVLKNEFKFLISFQNENVFDETGMPKERFSAKCLPNSPCSLEIQATKLEDSAVYFCASSQSFKTGIRETQYFGPGTRLLVL.

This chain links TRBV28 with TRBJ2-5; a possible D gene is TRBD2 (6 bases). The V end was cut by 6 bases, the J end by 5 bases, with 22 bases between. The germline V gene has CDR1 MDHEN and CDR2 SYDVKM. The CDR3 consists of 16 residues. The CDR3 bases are TGTGCCAGCAGGACAGTTTCTATTGGGAGGTCGGAGACCCAGTACTTC. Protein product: CASRTVSIGRSETQYF. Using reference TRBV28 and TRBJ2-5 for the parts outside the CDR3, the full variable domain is DVKVTQSSRYLVKRTGEKVFLECVQDMDHENMFWYRQDPGLGLRLIYFSYDVKMKEKGDIPEGYSVSREKKERFSLILESASTNQTSMYLCASRTVSIGRSETQYFGPGTRLLVL.

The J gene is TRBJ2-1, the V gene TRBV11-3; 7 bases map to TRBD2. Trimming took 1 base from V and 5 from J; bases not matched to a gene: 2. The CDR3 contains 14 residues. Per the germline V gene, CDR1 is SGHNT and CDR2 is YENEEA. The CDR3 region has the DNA TGTGCCAGCAGCTTAGCTAGCGGTGACAATGAGCAGTTCTTC. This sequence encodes CASSLASGDNEQFF.

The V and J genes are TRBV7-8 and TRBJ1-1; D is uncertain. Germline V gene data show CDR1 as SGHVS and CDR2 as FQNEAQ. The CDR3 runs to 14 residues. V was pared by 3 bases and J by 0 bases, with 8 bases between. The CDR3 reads CASSFLYLNTEAFF. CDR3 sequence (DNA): TGTGCCAGCAGCTTTTTGTATTTGAACACTGAAGCTTTCTTT.

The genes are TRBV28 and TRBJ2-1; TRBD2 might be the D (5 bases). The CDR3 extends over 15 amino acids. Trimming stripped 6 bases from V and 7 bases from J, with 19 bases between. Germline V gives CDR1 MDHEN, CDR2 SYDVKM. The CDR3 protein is CASRPPGDSGNEQFF. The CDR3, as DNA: TGTGCCAGCAGACCTCCCGGGGATTCGGGAAATGAGCAGTTCTTC. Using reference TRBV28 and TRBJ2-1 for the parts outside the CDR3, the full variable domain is DVKVTQSSRYLVKRTGEKVFLECVQDMDHENMFWYRQDPGLGLRLIYFSYDVKMKEKGDIPEGYSVSREKKERFSLILESASTNQTSMYLCASRPPGDSGNEQFFGPGTRLTVL.

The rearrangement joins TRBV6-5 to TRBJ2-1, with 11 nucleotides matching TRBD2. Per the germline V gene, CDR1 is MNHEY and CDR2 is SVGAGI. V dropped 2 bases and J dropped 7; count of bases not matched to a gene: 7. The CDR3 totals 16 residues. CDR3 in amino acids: CASSYLAGGGTNEQFF. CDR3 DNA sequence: TGTGCCAGCAGTTACCTAGCGGGAGGCGGAACGAATGAGCAGTTCTTC.

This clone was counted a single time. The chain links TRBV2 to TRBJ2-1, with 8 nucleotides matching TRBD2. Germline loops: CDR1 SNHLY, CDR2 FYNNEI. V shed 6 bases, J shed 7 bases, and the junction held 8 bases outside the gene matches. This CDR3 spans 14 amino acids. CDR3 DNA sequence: TGTGCCAGCAGGCCAGCGGGAGTAAGTAATGAGCAGTTCTTC. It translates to CASRPAGVSNEQFF.

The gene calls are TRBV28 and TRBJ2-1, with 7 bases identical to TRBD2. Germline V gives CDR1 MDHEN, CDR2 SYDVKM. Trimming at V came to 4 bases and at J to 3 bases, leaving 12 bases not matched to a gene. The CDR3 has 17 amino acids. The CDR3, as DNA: TGTGCCAGCAGTTCCCGACTGTACGGGAGGATCTACAATGAGCAGTTCTTC. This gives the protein CASSSRLYGRIYNEQFF.

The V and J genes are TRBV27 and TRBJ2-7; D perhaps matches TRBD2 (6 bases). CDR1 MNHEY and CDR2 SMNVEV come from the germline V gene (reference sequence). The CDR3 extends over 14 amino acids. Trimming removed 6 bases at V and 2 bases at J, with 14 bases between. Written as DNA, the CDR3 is TGTGCCAGCAGCGGACCCTCGGGAGCCTACGAGCAGTACTTC. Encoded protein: CASSGPSGAYEQYF.

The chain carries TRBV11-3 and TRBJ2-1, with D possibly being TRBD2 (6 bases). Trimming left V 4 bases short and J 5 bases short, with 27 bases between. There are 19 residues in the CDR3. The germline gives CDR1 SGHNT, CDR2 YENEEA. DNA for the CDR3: TGTGCCAGCAGCTCTAGGGGTGCGGGGCCGGGGGAGAGGGACAATGAGCAGTTCTTC. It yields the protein CASSSRGAGPGERDNEQFF.

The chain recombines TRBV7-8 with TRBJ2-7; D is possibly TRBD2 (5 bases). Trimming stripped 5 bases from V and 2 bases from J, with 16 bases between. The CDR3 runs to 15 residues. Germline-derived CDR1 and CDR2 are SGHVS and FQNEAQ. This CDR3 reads CASSPPPQAAYEQYF. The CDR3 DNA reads TGTGCCAGCAGCCCCCCCCCACAAGCGGCCTACGAGCAGTACTTC.

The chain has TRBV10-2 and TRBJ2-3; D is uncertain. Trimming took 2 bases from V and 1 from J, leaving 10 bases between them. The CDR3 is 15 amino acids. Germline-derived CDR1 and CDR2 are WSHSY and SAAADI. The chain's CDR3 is CASSEGIRGTDTQYF. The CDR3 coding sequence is TGCGCCAGCAGTGAGGGAATTAGAGGCACAGATACGCAGTATTTT.

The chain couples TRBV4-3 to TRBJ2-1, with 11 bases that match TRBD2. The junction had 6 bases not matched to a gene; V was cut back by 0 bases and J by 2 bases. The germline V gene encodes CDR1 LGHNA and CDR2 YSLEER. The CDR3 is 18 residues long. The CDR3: CASSQDQLAGGAYNEQFF. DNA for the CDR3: TGCGCCAGCAGCCAAGATCAATTAGCGGGAGGGGCCTACAATGAGCAGTTCTTC.

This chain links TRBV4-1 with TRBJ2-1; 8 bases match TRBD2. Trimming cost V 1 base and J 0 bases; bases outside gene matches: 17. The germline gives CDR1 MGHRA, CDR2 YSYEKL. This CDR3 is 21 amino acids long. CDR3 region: CASSQGPLATGGPSSYNEQFF. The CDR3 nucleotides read TGCGCCAGCAGCCAAGGGCCACTAGCGACGGGAGGGCCGAGCTCCTACAATGAGCAGTTCTTC.